The 17 T cell receptor beta chains below were found in one sample sequenced in a study of cytomegalovirus exposure and HLA in healthy donors. PCR amplification relied on 60 Vbeta primers (plus 13 Jbeta primers). Clones were read by immunoSEQ multiplex PCR, and TCRdb kept only the in-frame ones, dropping some. Of more than 45,000 clones in the sample, approximately 84% are singletons; the top ten hold around 2.8%. Sequencing was carried out using PBMCs. The receptors shown here come from a man between 45 and 60 years old in good health and CMV-seronegative.

The rearrangement uses TRBV2 and TRBJ2-7; 10 positions match TRBD1. This CDR3 is built from 14 residues. V trimming: 4 bases; J trimming: 4 bases; junction bases outside the gene matches: 4. Per the germline V gene, CDR1 is SNHLY and CDR2 is FYNNEI. CDR3 protein: CASSARDRGYEQYF. In DNA form, the CDR3 reads TGTGCCAGCAGTGCCCGGGACAGGGGTTACGAGCAGTACTTC.

V usage is TRBV27 and J usage is TRBJ1-1; no clear D. CDR1 and CDR2 (germline): MNHEY, SMNVEV (reference sequence). Trimming left V 0 bases short and J 8 bases short, with 10 bases between. CDR3 size: 13 residues. The CDR3 sequence is CASSLSRGSEAFF. The CDR3 DNA reads TGTGCCAGCAGTTTATCAAGAGGTTCAGAAGCTTTCTTT.

The CDR3 spells CASSLSSGADTQYF. CDR3 bases: TGTGCCAGCAGTTTATCTTCAGGGGCAGATACGCAGTATTTT. The rearrangement links TRBV27 to TRBJ2-3; D is perhaps TRBD1 (6 bases). Per germline, CDR1 MNHEY and CDR2 SMNVEV (reference sequence). Trimming removed 0 bases from V and 4 bases from J, with 8 bases in between. The length of the CDR3 is 14 residues.

CDR3 sequence (DNA): TGTGCCAGCAGCCTCCAGCCGGGGCGGGAGGAGACCCAGTACTTC. It yields the protein CASSLQPGREETQYF. The chain links TRBV7-3 to TRBJ2-5; 7 bases line up with TRBD2. The CDR3 is made up of 15 amino acids. V trimming: 5 bases; J trimming: 5 bases; junction bases outside the gene matches: 11. Germline-derived CDR1 and CDR2 are SGHTA and FQGTGA. Combining the CDR3 with reference TRBV7-3 and TRBJ2-5 gives the whole variable domain GAGVSQTPSNKVTEKGKYVELRCDPISGHTALYWYRQSLGQGPEFLIYFQGTGAADDSGLPNDRFFAVRPEGSVSTLKIQRTERGDSAVYLCASSLQPGREETQYFGPGTRLLVL.

The chain combines TRBV5-6 with TRBJ1-2; tentatively, D is TRBD1 (6 bases). The CDR3 totals 14 residues. Germline V gene data show CDR1 as SGHDT and CDR2 as YYEEEE. V lost 5 bases and J lost 4, with 15 bases in between. The CDR3 reads CASSNIGTSYGYTF. For the CDR3, the DNA is TGTGCCAGCAGTAATATCGGGACAAGCTATGGCTACACCTTC.

This clone was found a few times. The gene calls are TRBV4-2 and TRBJ2-1; TRBD2 agrees at 8 bases. The V segment lost 2 bases and the J segment 5 bases; nucleotides outside the gene matches: 8. CDR3 length: 16 amino acids. Germline lookup yields CDR1 LGHNA and CDR2 YNFKEQ. CDR3 bases: TGTGCCAGCAGCCAAAGCTTATGGACTAGCAACAATGAGCAGTTCTTC. This encodes CASSQSLWTSNNEQFF.

The CDR3 sequence is CACQRGESSYNEQFF. CDR3 DNA sequence: TGTGCCTGCCAGCGGGGGGAAAGCTCCTACAATGAGCAGTTCTTC. This chain uses TRBV30 with TRBJ2-1; TRBD2 matches 9 bases. The junction had 6 bases not matched to a gene; V was cut back by 6 bases and J by 0 bases. This CDR3 has 15 residues. Germline CDR1 GTSNPN, CDR2 SVGIG (reference sequence).

The chain recombines TRBV7-8 with TRBJ1-2, with TRBD1 matching over 8 bases. CDR1 and CDR2 from the germline V gene are SGHVS and FQNEAQ. This CDR3 has 13 residues. The ends lost 3 bases at V and 7 bases at J; junction bases unmatched: 4. The DNA for the CDR3 is TGTGCCAGCAGCTTGGAGGACAGGGCTGGCTACACCTTC. Translated, it gives CASSLEDRAGYTF.

V and J are TRBV2 and TRBJ1-4; 7 bases match TRBD1. V was clipped by 6 bases and J by 4 bases; unmatched bases: 8. Germline V gene sequence: CDR1 SNHLY, CDR2 FYNNEI. This CDR3 is built from 15 residues. CDR3 loop: CASSQGGVINEKLFF. The CDR3 region has the DNA TGTGCCAGCAGCCAAGGGGGCGTTATTAATGAAAAACTGTTTTTT.

This chain links TRBV15 with TRBJ2-1, with 8 bases fitting TRBD2. J lost 9 bases, V lost 5 bases, and 12 bases had no gene match. Germline V gene sequence: CDR1 LNHNV, CDR2 YYDKDF (reference sequence). The length of the CDR3 is 15 residues. CDR3 residues: CATSYPGTRGVEQFF. In DNA, the CDR3 is TGTGCCACCAGCTACCCCGGGACTAGGGGCGTTGAGCAGTTCTTC.

The chain joins TRBV2 to TRBJ1-5; no clear D gene. Trimming pared 5 bases from V and 3 bases from J, leaving 8 bases between. This CDR3 contains 13 residues. CDR1 and CDR2 from the germline V gene are SNHLY and FYNNEI. The CDR3 spells CASSRLANQPQHF. CDR3 in DNA: TGTGCCAGCAGTCGACTGGCCAATCAGCCCCAGCATTTT.

The CDR3 DNA is TGTGCCATCAGTCCCCGGGACAGTGAGACCCAGTACTTC. This encodes CAISPRDSETQYF. This chain connects TRBV10-3 to TRBJ2-5, with 7 bases that match TRBD1. The germline V gene has CDR1 ENHRY and CDR2 SYGVKD. The CDR3 totals 13 residues. V lost 5 bases, J lost 5 bases, and 5 bases stayed unmatched.

The genes are TRBV9 and TRBJ2-2; the match to TRBD1 covers 8 bases. The CDR3 spans 16 residues. The germline CDR1 and CDR2 sequences are SGDLS and YYNGEE. V trimming: 3 bases; J trimming: 6 bases; junction bases outside the gene matches: 10. CDR3 sequence reads: CASSAGGRGVAGELFF. CDR3 sequence (DNA): TGTGCCAGCAGCGCAGGGGGCAGGGGTGTTGCCGGGGAGCTGTTTTTT.

The chain has TRBV18 and TRBJ2-3; 12 bases fit TRBD2. CDR1 KGHSH and CDR2 LQKENI come from the germline V gene. CDR3 size: 18 residues. With 6 bases clipped from V and 4 bases from J, the junction kept 14 bases outside the gene matches. For the CDR3, the DNA is TGTGCCAGCTCCCTGGATCGTCCTAGCGGGGGGGCCGCAGATACGCAGTATTTT. It is translated as CASSLDRPSGGAADTQYF.

This clone has just a few counts. This chain connects TRBV18 to TRBJ1-6; D is uncertain. This CDR3 has 13 amino acids. The V gene's germline CDR1 is KGHSH and CDR2 LQKENI. Between the trimmed V and J ends, which lost 3 bases and 8 bases, there was a span of 8 bases. In DNA form, the CDR3 reads TGTGCCAGCTCACCGCTCGGGGATTCACCCCTCCACTTT. It yields the protein CASSPLGDSPLHF.

V gene TRBV11-3 combines with J gene TRBJ2-2; 9 bases match TRBD1. J was trimmed by 4 bases and V by 0 bases; bases with no gene match: 6. The CDR3 covers 17 residues. CDR1 and CDR2 from the germline V gene are SGHNT and YENEEA. This CDR3 reads CASSLEREQGATGELFF. CDR3 nucleotides: TGTGCCAGCAGCTTAGAGAGGGAACAGGGGGCCACCGGGGAGCTGTTTTTT.

The V call is TRBV5-4, the J call TRBJ2-7, with 9 bases matching TRBD2. The CDR3 contains 14 residues. The junction had 4 bases not matched to a gene; V was cut back by 4 bases and J by 2 bases. Looked up from germline, CDR1 is SGHNT and CDR2 is YYREEE (reference sequence). CDR3 DNA: TGTGCCAGCAGCATGCGCGGGGGGGCCTACGAGCAGTACTTC. It is translated as CASSMRGGAYEQYF.